Shown below are 29 T cell receptor beta chains from a single sample sequenced in a study of Ad26.COV2.S vaccination and SARS-CoV-2 variants. TCRdb's copy holds only in-frame clones and misses some; the assay was immunoSEQ multiplex PCR. Of 300,000 to 400,000 clones listed, about 85% are singletons. The treatment denotes: around 19 received Ad26.COV2.S at low or high dose, single or two shots; about 5 received placebo; per-sample allocation not given. Following the first vaccine or placebo injection, samples were taken on day 63. Material: peripheral blood, obtained in a trial of Ad26.COV2.S vaccine versus placebo. Source of these receptors: a person between 18 and 65 years old who received the Ad26.COV2.S COVID-19 vaccine or a placebo.

The chain combines TRBV28 with TRBJ2-3; 8 positions agree with TRBD1. The CDR3 has 15 amino acids. Germline trimming cut 4 bases from V and 10 bases from J; bases unmatched to any gene: 13. Germline V gene data show CDR1 as MDHEN and CDR2 as SYDVKM. CDR3 in amino acids: CASSSTIPGTGAQYF. The CDR3 DNA sequence: TGTGCCAGCAGTTCCACAATCCCCGGGACAGGTGCGCAGTATTTT.

This chain uses TRBV5-1 with TRBJ1-2, with D possibly TRBD1 on 5 matching bases. In germline, CDR1 is SGHRS, CDR2 YFSETQ. The CDR3 has 12 amino acids. The ends were cut back, 4 bases at V and 6 bases at J, with 10 bases in the middle. For the CDR3, the DNA is TGCGCCAGCAGCCGCGGACAACATGGCTACACCTTC. Residues: CASSRGQHGYTF.

The chain combines TRBV5-4 with TRBJ2-7, with TRBD2 matching over 9 bases. The CDR3 extends over 15 amino acids. The V gene's germline CDR1 is SGHNT and CDR2 YYREEE (reference sequence). After removal of 3 bases from V and 0 bases from J, the junction contained 4 bases not matched to a gene. The chain's CDR3 is CASSWRGGSSYEQYF. CDR3 nucleotide sequence: TGTGCCAGCAGCTGGCGGGGGGGAAGCTCCTACGAGCAGTACTTC.

The J gene is TRBJ1-2, the V gene TRBV11-3, with D possibly being TRBD1 (6 bases). CDR3 length equals 15 residues. The V and J ends lost 3 bases and 7 bases respectively, with 18 bases between them. Germline CDR1 reads SGHNT; CDR2 reads YENEEA. The CDR3, as DNA: TGTGCCAGCAGCTTTACAGGGACTAGGGAAGGTGGCTACACCTTC. It is translated as CASSFTGTREGGYTF.

This chain connects TRBV19 to TRBJ1-2; 7 bases fit TRBD1. The CDR3 is 16 amino acids. Germline-derived CDR1 and CDR2 are LNHDA and SQIVND (reference sequence). Trimming removed 5 bases from V and 7 bases from J; junction bases left unmatched: 16. The CDR3 DNA is TGTGCCAGTAGTCTAGTCAAGGGACAGAGGAGTAGTGGCTACACCTTC. Translation: CASSLVKGQRSSGYTF.

This clone has a handful of counts. This rearrangement joins TRBV2 to TRBJ2-3; 10 positions match TRBD2. V was pared by 1 base and J by 2 bases, with 6 bases of the junction left unmatched. The length of the CDR3 is 17 residues. CDR1 SNHLY and CDR2 FYNNEI come from the germline V gene. The CDR3 DNA follows: TGTGCCAGCAGTGAAGGGGCTAGCGGGGGTATCACAGATACGCAGTATTTT. Its translation is CASSEGASGGITDTQYF.

This clone was recorded only once. This chain uses TRBV2 with TRBJ2-1, with a possible D match to TRBD2 (5 bases). V lost 6 bases, J lost 5 bases, and 14 bases lay in between. The CDR3 is 14 amino acids. Germline V CDR1 and CDR2: SNHLY, FYNNEI. The CDR3 region has the DNA TGTGCCAGCAGGGACCGGACTGACGACAATGAGCAGTTCTTC. Translating it yields CASRDRTDDNEQFF.

CDR3 coding DNA: TGTGCCAGCACCCCGGTGGCGGGGGGTGTGGCAGATACGCAGTATTTT. As protein: CASTPVAGGVADTQYF. The V and J genes are TRBV5-6 and TRBJ2-3, with TRBD2 identical over 8 bases. This CDR3 comprises 16 residues. J lost 4 bases, V lost 6 bases, and 13 bases had no gene match. Germline V gene data show CDR1 as SGHDT and CDR2 as YYEEEE.

The V gene is TRBV7-2, the J gene TRBJ1-3; TRBD1 aligns across 8 bases. CDR1 and CDR2 (germline): SGHTA, FQGNSA. The CDR3 totals 17 residues. The V segment lost 3 bases and the J segment 0 bases; nucleotides outside the gene matches: 7. The CDR3: CASSLSTQGASGNTIYF. As DNA, the CDR3 is TGTGCCAGCAGCTTGAGCACCCAGGGGGCCTCTGGAAACACCATATATTTT.

The CDR3 sequence: CASSLMGTDEQYF. CDR3 DNA: TGTGCCAGCAGCTTAATGGGGACCGACGAGCAGTACTTC. The chain is built from TRBV7-2 and TRBJ2-7; D is tentatively TRBD1 or TRBD2 (5 bases each). The CDR3 covers 13 residues. Looked up from germline, CDR1 is SGHTA and CDR2 is FQGNSA. Trimming stripped 2 bases from V and 5 bases from J, with 10 bases between.

The chain has TRBV5-4 and TRBJ2-3; D is unclear. The CDR3 spans 16 residues. Germline values: CDR1 SGHNT, CDR2 YYREEE (reference sequence). Between the trimmed V and J ends, which lost 5 bases and 4 bases, there was a span of 20 bases. DNA for the CDR3: TGTGCCAGCAGGCGCGACTTCGTCCTTCGGGCAGATACGCAGTATTTT. Protein: CASRRDFVLRADTQYF.

The V call is TRBV19, the J call TRBJ2-7, with 7 nucleotides matching TRBD1. Germline values: CDR1 LNHDA, CDR2 SQIVND (reference sequence). The CDR3 consists of 14 residues. The junction had 7 bases not matched to a gene; V was cut back by 5 bases and J by 3 bases. CDR3 bases: TGTGCCAGTAGTTTGGTGAACAGGGGCTACGAGCAGTACTTC. It specifies CASSLVNRGYEQYF. The full variable domain, completed using reference TRBV19 and TRBJ2-7, is DGGITQSPKYLFRKEGQNVTLSCEQNLNHDAMYWYRQDPGQGLRLIYYSQIVNDFQKGDIAEGYSVSREKKESFPLTVTSAQKNPTAFYLCASSLVNRGYEQYFGPGTRLTVT.

This rearrangement joins TRBV18 to TRBJ2-5; 8 positions agree with TRBD1. V shed 8 bases, J shed 1 base, and the junction held 3 bases outside the gene matches. Germline values: CDR1 KGHSH, CDR2 LQKENI. The CDR3 contains 13 residues. CDR3 sequence reads: CASTGTGQETQYF. CDR3 DNA: TGTGCCAGCACTGGGACAGGCCAAGAGACCCAGTACTTC. Full variable domain (rest looked up from reference TRBV18 and TRBJ2-5): NAGVMQNPRHLVRRRGQEARLRCSPMKGHSHVYWYRQLPEEGLKFMVYLQKENIIDESGMPKERFSAEFPKEGPSILRIQQVVRGDSAAYFCASTGTGQETQYFGPGTRLLVL.

In the case of this clone: Other DNA sequences within the sample encode an identical CDR3. The V and J genes are TRBV9 and TRBJ2-7, with D uncertain. The V gene lost 2 bases and the J gene lost 1 base, with 7 bases spanning the gap. CDR3 length: 13 residues. CDR1 and CDR2 from the germline V gene are SGDLS and YYNGEE. The CDR3 DNA sequence: TGTGCCAGCAGCGTGTCTCCATCCTACGAGCAGTACTTC. Its translation: CASSVSPSYEQYF.

This clone was observed a few times. The chain carries TRBV5-6 and TRBJ1-1; TRBD1 aligns across 9 bases. Trimming took 0 bases from V and 8 from J; bases not matched to a gene: 11. The CDR3 runs to 16 residues. Per the germline V gene, CDR1 is SGHDT and CDR2 is YYEEEE. The CDR3 sequence: CASSLAPADRGREAFF. CDR3 DNA: TGTGCCAGCAGCTTGGCCCCCGCGGACAGGGGAAGGGAAGCTTTCTTT.

V gene TRBV7-2 combines with J gene TRBJ2-1, with 10 nucleotides matching TRBD2. Trimming removed 1 base from V and 0 bases from J; junction bases left unmatched: 3. CDR1 is SGHTA and CDR2 is FQGNSA in the germline V gene. The length of the CDR3 is 17 residues. CDR3 loop: CASSLGSGGLSYNEQFF. The CDR3 region has the DNA TGTGCCAGCAGCTTAGGTAGCGGGGGGCTCTCCTACAATGAGCAGTTCTTC.

The gene calls are TRBV28 and TRBJ2-2, with D possibly being TRBD1 or TRBD2 (5 bases each). This CDR3 contains 12 residues. V was clipped by 6 bases and J by 4 bases, with 6 bases between them. Germline CDR1 reads MDHEN; CDR2 reads SYDVKM. CDR3 sequence: CASRGVTGELFF. The CDR3 DNA sequence: TGTGCCAGCAGGGGGGTCACCGGGGAGCTGTTTTTT.

This chain uses TRBV5-1 with TRBJ2-5; 9 bases match TRBD2. The V and J ends lost 6 bases and 4 bases, in that order; junction bases with no gene match: 7. This CDR3 has 14 residues. Looked up from germline, CDR1 is SGHRS and CDR2 is YFSETQ. For the CDR3, the DNA is TGCGCCAGCAATGTCGCGGGGGGGCCAGAGACCCAGTACTTC. Encoded protein: CASNVAGGPETQYF.

This chain joins TRBV5-6 and TRBJ2-3, with TRBD1 identical over 9 bases. Trimming cost V 3 bases and J 4 bases; bases outside gene matches: 9. This CDR3 contains 16 residues. CDR1 SGHDT and CDR2 YYEEEE come from the germline V gene. CDR3 residues: CASSSPPTGGADTQYF. In DNA, the CDR3 is TGTGCCAGCAGCTCCCCACCGACAGGGGGGGCAGATACGCAGTATTTT.

The rearrangement uses TRBV5-6 and TRBJ2-5, with 14 positions matching TRBD2. The CDR3 contains 19 residues. With V trimmed by 4 bases and J by 1 base, 12 bases remained unmatched. CDR1 SGHDT and CDR2 YYEEEE come from the germline V gene. The CDR3 here is CASSHLGLAGAQVQETQYF. The CDR3, as DNA: TGTGCCAGCAGCCATTTGGGACTAGCGGGGGCCCAAGTCCAAGAGACCCAGTACTTC.

CDR3 protein: CASSRGLAYEQYF. CDR3 nucleotide sequence: TGTGCCAGCAGCCGAGGGTTAGCCTACGAGCAGTACTTC. The gene calls are TRBV6-5 and TRBJ2-7; D is possibly TRBD2 (5 bases). This CDR3 region has 13 residues. Germline CDR1 and CDR2: MNHEY and SVGAGI. The V end lost 6 bases, the J end lost 2 bases, and 11 bases lay between the germline ends.

This clone occurred once. The CDR3 is CASSSANRGDEQYF. The CDR3 DNA reads as TGCGCCAGCAGCTCCGCCAATAGGGGGGACGAGCAGTACTTC. The chain carries TRBV5-1 and TRBJ2-7; D is perhaps TRBD1 or TRBD2 (6 bases each). The CDR3 contains 14 residues. Trimming took off 3 bases at V and 5 bases at J, with 15 bases between the two ends. Germline V CDR1 and CDR2: SGHRS, YFSETQ.

This clone has only one observation. This sequence joins TRBV28 and TRBJ1-4, with D hard to call. The CDR3 runs to 16 residues. CDR1 is MDHEN and CDR2 is SYDVKM in the germline V gene. The V end was cut by 3 bases, the J end by 1 base, with 12 bases between. CDR3 loop: CASSLSGSVTNEKLFF. In DNA form, the CDR3 reads TGTGCCAGCAGTTTGTCCGGGTCAGTAACTAATGAAAAACTGTTTTTT. Combining the CDR3 with reference TRBV28 and TRBJ1-4 gives the whole variable domain DVKVTQSSRYLVKRTGEKVFLECVQDMDHENMFWYRQDPGLGLRLIYFSYDVKMKEKGDIPEGYSVSREKKERFSLILESASTNQTSMYLCASSLSGSVTNEKLFFGSGTQLSVL.

This clone has just a few counts. CDR3 DNA sequence: TGTGCCAGCAGCCCGGACGCCCGGGTGAGGCCCCAGCATTTT. It yields the protein CASSPDARVRPQHF. The genes are TRBV7-9 and TRBJ1-5; D is uncertain. V was trimmed by 5 bases and J by 9 bases, leaving 17 bases between them. The CDR3 has 14 residues. Looked up from germline, CDR1 is SEHNR and CDR2 is FQNEAQ (reference sequence).

This chain uses TRBV7-9 with TRBJ2-1; D call uncertain. The CDR3 contains 15 residues. The V end lost 1 base, the J end lost 0 bases, and 7 bases lay between the germline ends. The V gene's germline CDR1 is SEHNR and CDR2 FQNEAQ (reference sequence). In DNA, the CDR3 is TGTGCCAGCAGCTTAGAGCAAATCTCCTACAATGAGCAGTTCTTC. Translated, it gives CASSLEQISYNEQFF.

V is TRBV4-1 and J is TRBJ2-3, with D possibly matching TRBD1 (6 bases). V lost 4 bases, J lost 4 bases, and 15 bases lay in between. CDR3 length: 15 residues. Per the germline V gene, CDR1 is MGHRA and CDR2 is YSYEKL. The CDR3 loop reads CASSPTGKSADTQYF. CDR3 nucleotide sequence: TGCGCCAGCAGCCCTACAGGGAAATCAGCAGATACGCAGTATTTT.

V usage is TRBV18 and J usage is TRBJ1-5, with D hard to call. Trimming took 2 bases from V and 4 from J, leaving 12 bases between them. Germline V gives CDR1 KGHSH, CDR2 LQKENI. This CDR3 is built from 15 residues. This CDR3 reads CASSPSETRNQPQHF. The DNA for the CDR3 is TGTGCCAGCTCACCATCAGAAACAAGAAATCAGCCCCAGCATTTT.

V gene TRBV7-3 combines with J gene TRBJ2-5; 10 nucleotides agree with TRBD2. V was clipped by 5 bases and J by 4 bases; unmatched bases: 4. Germline-derived CDR1 and CDR2 are SGHTA and FQGTGA. This CDR3 spans 14 amino acids. CDR3 in DNA: TGTGCCAGCAGCCCTGGGACTAGCGTAGAGACCCAGTACTTC. Translation gives CASSPGTSVETQYF. The whole variable domain, filled in from reference TRBV7-3 and TRBJ2-5, reads GAGVSQTPSNKVTEKGKYVELRCDPISGHTALYWYRQSLGQGPEFLIYFQGTGAADDSGLPNDRFFAVRPEGSVSTLKIQRTERGDSAVYLCASSPGTSVETQYFGPGTRLLVL.

The chain employs TRBV27 and TRBJ1-1; TRBD1 matches 7 bases. The CDR3 extends over 13 amino acids. CDR1 and CDR2 (germline): MNHEY, SMNVEV (reference sequence). V shed 6 bases, J shed 1 base, and the junction held 2 bases outside the gene matches. The CDR3 protein is CASSWTGNTEAFF. CDR3 DNA: TGTGCCAGCAGCTGGACAGGGAACACTGAAGCTTTCTTT.